This passage covers 5 T cell receptor beta chains from one sample sequenced in a study of CXCR3-negative and CXCR3-positive naive CD8 T cells. These TCRs' antigens remain unknown. TRB cDNA libraries were made by UMI-labeled 5' RACE. TCRdb derives one entry per CDR3 protein from the 5' RACE reads, leaving out DNA. The sample has about 6,700 distinct CDR3 sequences. Study-level points and caveats: Greater hydrophobicity was found in TRB CDR3s of CXCR3-positive naive cells than of CXCR3-negative naive cells.

The sequenced sample consisted of naive CXCR3+ CD8+ T cells from blood. Stated subset: CD45RO-CCR7+CD27+CD95- naive CD8+ T cells expressing CXCR3 (TNR3+). The receptors were sampled from a human donor in good health. Some clones in this sample may be carry-over from other donors' samples.

The chain recombines TRBV29-1 with TRBJ2-7. CDR3 length: 12 amino acids. Germline assignment: CDR1 SQVTM and CDR2 ANQGSEA. The CDR3 loop reads CSVEEGSYEQYF.

The chain joins TRBV21-1 to TRBJ1-1. TRBV21-1 is labeled a pseudogene. The CDR3 has 14 residues. The chain's CDR3 is CASSKDGGGTEAFF.

This rearrangement joins TRBV11-1 to TRBJ2-7; absent DNA, TCRdb's TRBD2 call cannot be checked. The CDR3 spans 14 residues. The germline V gene encodes CDR1 SGHAT and CDR2 FQDESV (reference sequence). CDR3 protein: CASSFGTETYEQYF.

According to its frequency, this clonotype is medium-sized. The genes are TRBV21-1 and TRBJ2-7; no DNA is available, so the TRBD1 call from TCRdb remains unchecked. TRBV21-1 is marked as a pseudogene. This CDR3 is built from 16 residues. The CDR3 is CASSFKRGPLECEQYF.

V gene TRBV29-1 combines with J gene TRBJ2-7. Germline CDR1 reads SQVTM; CDR2 reads ANQGSEA. The CDR3 is 13 amino acids. This CDR3 is CSVDKGTSDEQYF.